One sample yielded the 11 T cell receptor beta chains listed below, sequenced in a study of T cell responses to AZD1222 COVID-19 vaccine (TCRdb year 2021). The sample's time point label is to be understood as: about 28 days (+/-7) after the second vaccine dose. Library prep was done by the immunoSEQ multiplex PCR assay. TCRdb limited this immuneACCESS table to in-frame rearrangements with V and J called. A share of clones is missing; checked studies link under half to unresolved V genes, and the rest is unexplained. The sample includes roughly 98,000 clones, with 84% observed a single time. The biggest ten clones account for 13% to 15% of the sample. Sequences were derived from peripheral blood, sampled 28 days after the second AZD1222 dose. All receptors come from an adult who received the AZD1222 COVID-19 vaccine.

J is TRBJ1-2 and V is TRBV12-3 or TRBV12-4; maybe TRBD1 (6 bases). The length of the CDR3 is 13 residues. The V gene lost 1 base and the J gene lost 11 bases, with 14 bases spanning the gap. The CDR3 loop is CASSLGQGSPYTF. The CDR3, as DNA: TGTGCCAGCAGTTTAGGCCAGGGGAGTCCTTACACCTTC.

The J gene is TRBJ2-1, the V gene TRBV7-2; TRBD2 matches at 10 bases. In germline, CDR1 is SGHTA, CDR2 FQGNSA. The V gene end was trimmed by 0 bases and the J gene end by 3 bases; junction bases not matched to a gene: 14. This CDR3 has 20 residues. The CDR3 is CASSLASFSGRSAYYNEQFF. For the CDR3, the DNA is TGTGCCAGCAGCTTAGCGTCTTTTAGCGGGAGGTCTGCCTACTACAATGAGCAGTTCTTC.

The chain recombines TRBV18 with TRBJ1-1; D ambiguous. This CDR3 comprises 12 residues. The V gene lost 3 bases and the J gene lost 1 base, with 3 bases spanning the gap. CDR1 and CDR2 (germline): KGHSH, LQKENI. CDR3 nucleotides: TGTGCCAGCTCACCTGCGAACACTGAAGCTTTCTTT. It codes for CASSPANTEAFF.

Here the CDR3 reads CASSPQRGESQPQHF. CDR3 bases: TGTGCCAGCTCACCACAACGAGGGGAGTCTCAGCCCCAGCATTTT. The gene calls are TRBV18 and TRBJ1-5, with D perhaps TRBD1 (5 bases). The CDR3 has 15 residues. Deletions cut 1 base from V and 6 bases from J, with 13 bases between. Germline V gene sequence: CDR1 KGHSH, CDR2 LQKENI. Full variable domain (rest looked up from reference TRBV18 and TRBJ1-5): NAGVMQNPRHLVRRRGQEARLRCSPMKGHSHVYWYRQLPEEGLKFMVYLQKENIIDESGMPKERFSAEFPKEGPSILRIQQVVRGDSAAYFCASSPQRGESQPQHFGDGTRLSIL.

The table lists this clone with a count of one. This chain uses TRBV6-5 with TRBJ1-2; 7 bases align to TRBD1. This CDR3 is built from 15 residues. V lost 10 bases and J lost 2; bases outside the gene matches: 13. Germline-derived CDR1 and CDR2 are MNHEY and SVGAGI. The CDR3 here is CATADRASWNYGYTF. The CDR3 DNA reads as TGTGCCACCGCCGACAGGGCCTCTTGGAACTATGGCTACACCTTC.

The chain has TRBV11-3 and TRBJ2-3; 8 positions match TRBD2. The germline V gene encodes CDR1 SGHNT and CDR2 YENEEA. The ends lost 3 bases at V and 4 bases at J; junction bases unmatched: 9. There are 16 residues in the CDR3. This CDR3 is CASSFQSSGYADTQYF. The CDR3 bases are TGTGCCAGCAGCTTTCAATCTAGCGGGTATGCAGATACGCAGTATTTT.

The chain combines TRBV5-1 with TRBJ2-1, with 9 nucleotides matching TRBD1. The CDR3 contains 15 residues. Per the germline V gene, CDR1 is SGHRS and CDR2 is YFSETQ. J was trimmed by 3 bases and V by 4 bases; bases with no gene match: 5. CDR3 region: CASSGDRGIYNEQFF. The CDR3 nucleotides are TGCGCCAGCAGCGGAGACAGGGGGATCTACAATGAGCAGTTCTTC.

The chain joins TRBV5-1 to TRBJ1-1; D not certain. Trimming removed 4 bases at V and 1 base at J, with 11 bases between. The CDR3 has 14 residues. The germline gives CDR1 SGHRS, CDR2 YFSETQ. CDR3 residues: CASSARTENTEAFF. The CDR3, as DNA: TGCGCCAGCAGCGCGCGGACGGAGAACACTGAAGCTTTCTTT.

The rearrangement links TRBV5-4 to TRBJ2-5; 11 bases align to TRBD1. With V trimmed by 3 bases and J by 1 base, 5 bases remained unmatched. This CDR3 is 16 amino acids long. In germline, CDR1 is SGHNT, CDR2 YYREEE (reference sequence). The CDR3 coding sequence is TGTGCCAGCAGCTCCGGGACAGGGGGAACCCAAGAGACCCAGTACTTC. Translated, it gives CASSSGTGGTQETQYF. Full variable domain (remainder filled in from reference TRBV5-4 and TRBJ2-5): ETGVTQSPTHLIKTRGQQVTLRCSSQSGHNTVSWYQQALGQGPQFIFQYYREEENGRGNFPPRFSGLQFPNYSSELNVNALELDDSALYLCASSSGTGGTQETQYFGPGTRLLVL.

This clone has a single count. The chain recombines TRBV24-1 with TRBJ2-7; no clear D. The germline V gene encodes CDR1 KGHDR and CDR2 SFDVKD. Trimming removed 0 bases at V and 3 bases at J, with 23 bases between. CDR3 length: 19 amino acids. CDR3 in amino acids: CATSDLHLGFYPFHYEQYF. As DNA, the CDR3 is TGTGCCACCAGTGATTTGCACCTTGGGTTCTACCCGTTCCACTACGAGCAGTACTTC.

J is TRBJ2-6 and V is TRBV7-2; 8 bases line up with TRBD1. The V segment lost 6 bases and the J segment 4 bases; nucleotides outside the gene matches: 14. This CDR3 has 18 residues. CDR1 is SGHTA, CDR2 FQGNSA, per germline. This CDR3 reads CASRPGVTGAYGANVLTF. The CDR3 DNA reads as TGTGCCAGCAGGCCGGGGGTGACAGGGGCTTACGGGGCCAACGTCCTGACTTTC. The full variable domain, completed using reference TRBV7-2 and TRBJ2-6, is GAGVSQSPSNKVTEKGKDVELRCDPISGHTALYWYRQSLGQGLEFLIYFQGNSAPDKSGLPSDRFSAERTGGSVSTLTIQRTQQEDSAVYLCASRPGVTGAYGANVLTFGAGSRLTVL.